This is a list of T cell receptor beta chains from one sample in a study of blood T cell repertoires in COVID-19. Data came from immunoSEQ multiplex PCR; TCRdb stores just in-frame clones and leaves some out. There are some 130,000 clones in the sample; approximately 78% occur only once, and roughly 11% lies in the top ten. The sample was peripheral blood. Receptors were obtained from a man in his fifties or sixties who had recovered from COVID-19. The CDR3 runs from the conserved cysteine through the conserved F or W. D genes are given only for firm matches. Some rows mark clone size as missing; the rest say once, few, many or name a class of expanded clone.

TRBD1	TRBV18	NA	TRBJ2-3	TGTGCCAGCTCACCGCAGACAGGGGGGCGCACAGATACGCAGTATTTT	CASSPQTGGRTDTQYF
TRBD2	TRBV30	NA	TRBJ2-7	TGTGCCTGGAGTCTTCCGATGAGAAGCGGGAGACCCGAGCAGTACTTC	CAWSLPMRSGRPEQYF
NA	TRBV9	NA	TRBJ2-5	TGTGCCAGCAGCGATCCTAGGGGAAGTGTACGCCAAGAGACCCAGTACTTC	CASSDPRGSVRQETQYF
NA	TRBV5-1	NA	TRBJ1-6	TGCGCCAGCAGCTCCGGGGAACCCAGTTCACCCCTCCACTTT	CASSSGEPSSPLHF
TRBD1	TRBV27	NA	TRBJ1-1	TGTGCCAGCAGTTTATCCGGGACAGGGTACACTGAAGCTTTCTTT	CASSLSGTGYTEAFF
TRBD1	TRBV6-5	NA	TRBJ2-2	TGTGCCAGCAGGGGACAGGGGAACACCGGGGAGCTGTTTTTT	CASRGQGNTGELFF
NA	TRBV6-2/TRBV6-3	NA	TRBJ2-7	TGTGCCAGCAGTATACAGGGCTACGAGCAGTACTTC	CASSIQGYEQYF
TRBD1	TRBV5-1	few	TRBJ2-7	TGCGCCAGCAGCTTGGGAGGGCAGGGGGCGAACGAGCAGTACTTC	CASSLGGQGANEQYF
TRBD1	TRBV30	NA	TRBJ2-7	TGTGCCTGGAGGACCGGGACAGGGGTAAACGAGCAGTACTTC	CAWRTGTGVNEQYF
TRBD1	TRBV3-1/TRBV3-2	NA	TRBJ2-7	TGTGCCAGCAGTCTGACAGGGGCCTACGAGCAGTACTTC	CASSLTGAYEQYF
TRBD2	TRBV2	NA	TRBJ2-2	TGTGCCAGCGGGGGACTAGCGGGAGGGATCGGGGAGCTGTTTTTT	CASGGLAGGIGELFF
NA	TRBV24-1	NA	TRBJ2-2	TGTGCCACCAGTGACCCTGCCAGGGGGAACACCGGGGAGCTGTTTTTT	CATSDPARGNTGELFF
TRBD1	TRBV19	few	TRBJ1-5	TGTGCCAGTAGTCCTCGGACAGGGTGGGATCAGCCCCAGCATTTT	CASSPRTGWDQPQHF
TRBD1	TRBV19	NA	TRBJ1-4	TGTGCCAGTAGTATAGGGGACAGGCCCGCAACTAATGAAAAACTGTTTTTT	CASSIGDRPATNEKLFF
NA	TRBV20-1	NA	TRBJ1-1	TGCAGTGCTAGACAGAACACTGAAGCTTTCTTT	CSARQNTEAFF
NA	TRBV7-9	NA	TRBJ2-3	TGTGCCAGCAGTAGGGGAACTTTGTCAGATACGCAGTATTTT	CASSRGTLSDTQYF
NA	TRBV18	NA	TRBJ1-4	TGTGCCAGCTCACCACCGCAGAGGTTGCGGAGTGAAAAACTGTTTTTT	CASSPPQRLRSEKLFF
NA	TRBV5-4	NA	TRBJ1-6	TGTGCCAGCAGCCCCTCGGTGGATTCACCCCTCCACTTT	CASSPSVDSPLHF
NA	TRBV7-9	NA	TRBJ1-6	TGTGCCAGCAGCTTGGCCGCATCCAATTCACCCCTCCACTTT	CASSLAASNSPLHF
NA	TRBV6-6	NA	TRBJ2-1	TGTGCCAGCAGTTACTCAAGAGACTACAATGAGCAGTTCTTC	CASSYSRDYNEQFF
TRBD1	TRBV9	NA	TRBJ2-7	TGTGCCAGCAGCCCAAAGGGACAGGGCTACGAGCAGTACTTC	CASSPKGQGYEQYF
TRBD2	TRBV11-3	NA	TRBJ2-1	TGTGCCAGCAGCTGGCGGGGGATGGGGAATGAGCAGTTCTTC	CASSWRGMGNEQFF
NA	TRBV7-2	NA	TRBJ1-6	TGTGCCAGCAGCCCTAGTATCAATTCACCCCTCCACTTT	CASSPSINSPLHF
NA	TRBV19	NA	TRBJ2-3	TGTGCCAGTAGTATGGCACAGGATAGTACGCAGTATTTT	CASSMAQDSTQYF
NA	TRBV28	NA	TRBJ2-3	TGTGCCAGCAGTCGGGAGTGGGGCGGCACAGATACGCAGTATTTT	CASSREWGGTDTQYF
NA	TRBV7-8	NA	TRBJ1-2	TGTGCCAGCAGCTTAACGTCGGTGAACCATGGCTACACCTTC	CASSLTSVNHGYTF
NA	TRBV18	NA	TRBJ2-3	TGTGCCAGCCCTGGGCCAGATACGCAGTATTTT	CASPGPDTQYF
NA	TRBV11-2	few	TRBJ2-3	TGTGCCAGCAGCGCACGGACTTCCGGAGATACGCAGTATTTT	CASSARTSGDTQYF
TRBD1	TRBV10-2	NA	TRBJ2-5	TGCGCCAGCAGCCAGACAGGGGCGGGGAAGACCCAGTACTTC	CASSQTGAGKTQYF
TRBD1	TRBV6-2/TRBV6-3	few	TRBJ1-5	TGTGCCAGCAGTTCCGGACAGGGCAATCAGCCCCAGCATTTT	CASSSGQGNQPQHF
NA	TRBV18	NA	TRBJ2-1	TGTGCCAGCTCACCACCCATTTTGCGGGGGCACAACAATGAGCAGTTCTTC	CASSPPILRGHNNEQFF
TRBD2	TRBV4-3	NA	TRBJ2-1	TGCGCCAGCAGCCAAGAAAGCGCGTGGTCTAGCGGGTGGAATGAGCAGTTCTTC	CASSQESAWSSGWNEQFF
NA	TRBV18	NA	TRBJ1-4	TGTGCCAGCTCACCGACACCCGGGGATAGTAAAAAACTGTTTTTT	CASSPTPGDSKKLFF
NA	TRBV5-1	NA	TRBJ1-2	TGCGCCAGCACCGCCACTACAGGGCGAGTCGATGGCTACACCTTC	CASTATTGRVDGYTF
NA	TRBV5-5	NA	TRBJ2-3	TGCGCCAGCAGCATCTTAGCAGATACGCAGTATTTT	CASSILADTQYF
NA	TRBV10-3	NA	TRBJ2-3	TGTGCCTCCGCCGAGTCGAGCCTAGGCACAGATACGCAGTATTTT	CASAESSLGTDTQYF
NA	TRBV5-1	NA	TRBJ1-1	TGCGCCAGCAGCCCTGATGGAGGGAACACTGAAGCTTTCTTT	CASSPDGGNTEAFF
NA	TRBV28	NA	TRBJ2-1	TGTGCCAGCAGTTTTGAGTCTACTAGGTCCTATACCTATGAGCAGTTCTTC	CASSFESTRSYTYEQFF
NA	TRBV2	NA	TRBJ2-7	TGTGCCAGCACCCTTGACAGAACAAGCTCCTACGAGCAGTACTTC	CASTLDRTSSYEQYF
TRBD1	TRBV11-1	NA	TRBJ2-1	TGTGCCAGCAGCTTAGACAGGGGCGATGAGCAGTTCTTC	CASSLDRGDEQFF
TRBD1	TRBV6-5	NA	TRBJ1-2	TGTGCCAGTCGGACAGGGCTTAACTATGGCTACACCTTC	CASRTGLNYGYTF
TRBD1	TRBV6-5	NA	TRBJ1-4	TGTGCCAGCAAAGCAGACAGGGGAGGCGAAAAACTGTTTTTT	CASKADRGGEKLFF
NA	TRBV5-8	few	TRBJ1-5	TGTGCCAGCAGCCCGGGATATAGCAATCAGCCCCAGCATTTT	CASSPGYSNQPQHF